The rows below give T cell receptor beta chains drawn from one sample of a study of blood T cell repertoires in COVID-19. The protocol was immunoSEQ multiplex PCR, while the TCRdb copy is restricted to in-frame clones and leaves out a portion. The table shows 110,000 to 150,000 clones, with 88% occurring only once. The sequenced material came from peripheral blood. The origin of the receptors is a man aged 70 or older with acute or convalescent COVID-19. The CDR3 runs from the conserved cysteine through the conserved F or W. A D gene is named only where the DNA matches it firmly. Clone size is not always given. Where it is, it says once, few, many or a class for expanded clones.

CDR3 protein	CDR3 DNA	clone size	D gene	V gene	J gene
CASSPLAASNTGELFF	TGCGCCAGCAGCCCTCTAGCGGCCTCGAACACCGGGGAGCTGTTTTTT	-	TRBD2	TRBV5-1	TRBJ2-2
CASSPGLAGLQETQYF	TGTGCCAGCAGCCCAGGACTAGCGGGACTCCAAGAGACCCAGTACTTC	-	TRBD2	TRBV5-4	TRBJ2-5
CASSRGGLGTEAFF	TGTGCCAGCAGTAGAGGAGGGCTGGGCACTGAAGCTTTCTTT	-	-	TRBV28	TRBJ1-1
CASSVQGGGNSPLHF	TGTGCCAGCAGCGTCCAGGGAGGCGGAAATTCACCCCTCCACTTT	-	-	TRBV6-5	TRBJ1-6
CASSSPAGENEQFF	TGTGCCAGCAGCTCACCCGCGGGAGAGAATGAGCAGTTCTTC	-	TRBD2	TRBV27	TRBJ2-1
CASSYSGSGDTQYF	TGTGCCAGCAGTTACAGCGGGAGCGGGGATACGCAGTATTTT	-	TRBD2	TRBV6-5	TRBJ2-3
CASSLWQGDNSPLHF	TGCGCCAGCAGCTTGTGGCAGGGGGATAATTCACCCCTCCACTTT	-	TRBD1	TRBV5-1	TRBJ1-6
CASSVTWEADNEQFF	TGTGCCAGCAGTGTAACGTGGGAGGCGGACAATGAGCAGTTCTTC	-	-	TRBV6-4	TRBJ2-1
CASSSAGNNEQYF	TGTGCCAGCAGCTCTGCGGGAAATAACGAGCAGTACTTC	-	-	TRBV7-9	TRBJ2-7
CASSLLGGDYGYTF	TGTGCCAGCAGCTTATTAGGGGGCGACTATGGCTACACCTTC	-	TRBD1	TRBV7-9	TRBJ1-2
CASSRKLGQGAWTGELFF	TGTGCCAGCAGCCGCAAACTTGGACAGGGGGCTTGGACCGGGGAGCTGTTTTTT	-	TRBD1	TRBV14	TRBJ2-2
CASSPQGSNSPLHF	TGTGCCAGCTCGCCTCAGGGAAGTAATTCACCCCTCCACTTT	-	-	TRBV18	TRBJ1-6
CASSLALEGTEAFF	TGCGCCAGCAGCTTGGCCCTGGAGGGGACTGAAGCTTTCTTT	-	-	TRBV5-1	TRBJ1-1
CASSLAGGHQPQHF	TGTGCCAGCAGTTTGGCAGGGGGCCATCAGCCCCAGCATTTT	few	TRBD1	TRBV28	TRBJ1-5
CASSFDRVSNQPQHF	TGTGCCAGCAGCTTTGACAGGGTTAGCAATCAGCCCCAGCATTTT	-	TRBD1	TRBV7-2	TRBJ1-5
CASSLGQTGGNTIYF	TGTGCCAGCAGTTTAGGGCAGACGGGAGGAAACACCATATATTTT	once	-	TRBV28	TRBJ1-3
CASSLRGSSGYNEQFF	TGTGCCAGCAGCCTTAGAGGCTCTAGCGGATACAATGAGCAGTTCTTC	once	TRBD2	TRBV11-2	TRBJ2-1
CASSLGRDEKLFF	TGTGCCAGCAGCTTGGGGCGGGACGAAAAACTGTTTTTT	-	-	TRBV5-4	TRBJ1-4
CASSVLGLAQNEQFF	TGTGCCAGCAGTGTTTTAGGACTAGCCCAGAATGAGCAGTTCTTC	-	TRBD2	TRBV2	TRBJ2-1
CASSMSQGPEAFF	TGTGCCAGTAGTATGAGTCAGGGGCCTGAAGCTTTCTTT	-	-	TRBV19	TRBJ1-1
CASSLGKNTGELFF	TGTGCCAGCAGCTTAGGCAAGAACACCGGGGAGCTGTTTTTT	-	-	TRBV13	TRBJ2-2
CASSPKSNQPQHF	TGTGCCAGCAGCCCAAAGAGTAATCAGCCCCAGCATTTT	-	-	TRBV7-2	TRBJ1-5
CAISDRSAESFQQYF	TGTGCCATCAGTGATCGTTCGGCGGAGAGTTTTCAGCAGTACTTC	once	-	TRBV10-3	TRBJ2-7
CATSRDPTGDEQYF	TGTGCCACCAGCAGAGATCCGACAGGGGACGAGCAGTACTTC	-	TRBD1	TRBV15	TRBJ2-7
CASSEFGESSGNTIYF	TGTGCCAGCAGTGAATTCGGGGAGAGCTCTGGAAACACCATATATTTT	-	-	TRBV6-1	TRBJ1-3
CASSVAASTDTQYF	TGTGCCAGCAGTGTAGCGGCTAGCACAGATACGCAGTATTTT	few	-	TRBV25-1	TRBJ2-3
CASSFPGVRDYEQYF	TGTGCCAGCAGCTTTCCAGGGGTTCGGGACTACGAGCAGTACTTC	-	-	TRBV5-4	TRBJ2-7
CASSPVNRDYGYTF	TGTGCCAGCAGCCCCGTCAACCGGGACTATGGCTACACCTTC	-	-	TRBV7-9	TRBJ1-2
CASSPGDYQETQYF	TGCGCCAGCAGCCCGGGAGACTATCAAGAGACCCAGTACTTC	-	-	TRBV5-1	TRBJ2-5
CASRTGAGTEAFF	TGTGCCAGCAGGACAGGGGCGGGAACTGAAGCTTTCTTT	-	TRBD1	TRBV6-6	TRBJ1-1
CASSRGHLVGKNIQYF	TGTGCCAGTAGTAGGGGCCACTTGGTGGGCAAAAACATTCAGTACTTC	-	-	TRBV19	TRBJ2-4
CASSRISGVGTDTQYF	TGCGCCAGCAGCCGTATCTCGGGAGTGGGAACAGATACGCAGTATTTT	-	-	TRBV5-1	TRBJ2-3
CASSLGQKETQYF	TGTGCCAGCTCACTAGGACAGAAAGAGACCCAGTACTTC	once	-	TRBV18	TRBJ2-5
CASSYSPGTSYEQYF	TGTGCCAGCAGCTACTCCCCCGGGACAAGCTACGAGCAGTACTTC	-	-	TRBV7-9	TRBJ2-7
CASSLIAAFSNQPQHF	TGTGCCAGCAGCTTGATAGCAGCTTTTAGCAATCAGCCCCAGCATTTT	-	-	TRBV5-8	TRBJ1-5
CASSSPGQGADYGYTF	TGTGCCAGCAGTTCACCCGGACAGGGGGCGGACTATGGCTACACCTTC	-	TRBD1	TRBV28	TRBJ1-2
CATSRDPDNYSPLHF	TGTGCCACCAGCAGAGATCCAGACAACTATTCACCCCTCCACTTT	once	-	TRBV15	TRBJ1-6
CASSLPGQPEKLFF	TGTGCCAGCAGCTTGCCGGGACAGCCCGAAAAACTGTTTTTT	-	TRBD1	TRBV28	TRBJ1-4
CASSYTSTGNQPQHF	TGTGCCAGCAGTTACACATCAACAGGGAATCAGCCCCAGCATTTT	once	-	TRBV6-2/TRBV6-3	TRBJ1-5
CASRRLAAHYEQYF	TGTGCCAGCAGGCGACTAGCGGCGCACTACGAGCAGTACTTC	-	TRBD2	TRBV6-5	TRBJ2-7
CASRLQIHTDTQYF	TGTGCCAGTAGGTTACAGATTCACACAGATACGCAGTATTTT	-	-	TRBV19	TRBJ2-3
CASSPLTSSYNSPLHF	TGTGCCAGCAGCCCTTTAACTAGCTCCTATAATTCACCCCTCCACTTT	-	-	TRBV5-6	TRBJ1-6